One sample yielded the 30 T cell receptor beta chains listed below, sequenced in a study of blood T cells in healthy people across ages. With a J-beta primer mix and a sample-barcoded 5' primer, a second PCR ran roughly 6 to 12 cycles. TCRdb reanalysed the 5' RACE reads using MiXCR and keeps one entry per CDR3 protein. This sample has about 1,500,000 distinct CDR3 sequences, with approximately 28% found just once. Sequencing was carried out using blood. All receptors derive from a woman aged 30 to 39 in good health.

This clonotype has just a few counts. The CDR3 bases are TGTGCCAGCAGCTCCGAAGGACGGGCGGCTCGAAAACTGTTTTTT. Protein: CASSSEGRAARKLFF. The V and J genes are TRBV7-9 and TRBJ1-4; D ambiguous. The CDR3 runs to 15 residues. Germline lookup yields CDR1 SEHNR and CDR2 FQNEAQ (reference sequence). Between the trimmed V and J ends, which lost 4 bases and 10 bases, there was a span of 19 bases. The variable domain in full, with the rest retrieved from reference TRBV7-9 and TRBJ1-4, is DTGVSQNPRHKITKRGQNVTFRCDPISEHNRLYWYRQTLGQGPEFLTYFQNEAQLEKSRLLSDRFSAERPKGSFSTLEIQRTEQGDSAMYLCASSSEGRAARKLFFGSGTQLSVL.

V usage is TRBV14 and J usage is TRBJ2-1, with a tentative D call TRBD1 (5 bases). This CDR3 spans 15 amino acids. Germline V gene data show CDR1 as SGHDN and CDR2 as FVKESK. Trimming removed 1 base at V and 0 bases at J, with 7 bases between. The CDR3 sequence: CASSQVDSSYNEQFF. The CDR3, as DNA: TGTGCCAGCAGCCAAGTCGACAGCTCCTACAATGAGCAGTTCTTC.

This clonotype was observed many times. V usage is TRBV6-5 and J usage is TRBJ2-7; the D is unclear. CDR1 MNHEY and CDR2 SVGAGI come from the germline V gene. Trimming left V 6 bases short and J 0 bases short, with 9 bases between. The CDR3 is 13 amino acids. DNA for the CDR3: TGTGCCAGCAGGGACGGACCCTCCTACGAGCAGTACTTC. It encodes CASRDGPSYEQYF.

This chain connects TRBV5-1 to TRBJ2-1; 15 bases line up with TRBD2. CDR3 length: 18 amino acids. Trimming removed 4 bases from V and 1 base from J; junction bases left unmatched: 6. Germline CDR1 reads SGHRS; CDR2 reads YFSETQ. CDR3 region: CASSPEGTSGGSYNEQFF. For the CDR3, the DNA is TGCGCCAGCAGCCCGGAAGGGACTAGCGGGGGGTCCTACAATGAGCAGTTCTTC.

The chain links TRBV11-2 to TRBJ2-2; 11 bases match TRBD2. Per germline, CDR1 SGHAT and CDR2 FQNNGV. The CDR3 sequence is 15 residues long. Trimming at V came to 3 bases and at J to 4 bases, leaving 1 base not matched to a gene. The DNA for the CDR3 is TGTGCCAGCAGCTTGACTAGCGGGACCACCGGGGAGCTGTTTTTT. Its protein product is CASSLTSGTTGELFF. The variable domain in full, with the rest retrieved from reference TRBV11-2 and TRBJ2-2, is EAGVAQSPRYKIIEKRQSVAFWCNPISGHATLYWYQQILGQGPKLLIQFQNNGVVDDSQLPKDRFSAERLKGVDSTLKIQPAKLEDSAVYLCASSLTSGTTGELFFGEGSRLTVL.

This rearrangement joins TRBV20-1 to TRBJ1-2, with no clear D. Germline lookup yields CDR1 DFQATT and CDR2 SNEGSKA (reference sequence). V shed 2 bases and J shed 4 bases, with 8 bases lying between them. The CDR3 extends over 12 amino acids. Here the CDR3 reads CSARRGSYGYTF. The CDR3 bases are TGCAGTGCTAGAAGAGGATCCTATGGCTACACCTTC.

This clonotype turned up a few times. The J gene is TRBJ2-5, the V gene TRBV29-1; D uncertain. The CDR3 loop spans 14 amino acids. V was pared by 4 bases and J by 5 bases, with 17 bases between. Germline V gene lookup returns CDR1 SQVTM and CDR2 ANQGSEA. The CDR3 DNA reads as TGCAGCGTTGGTGGGTCTGGAGTTTCGGAGACCCAGTACTTC. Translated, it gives CSVGGSGVSETQYF. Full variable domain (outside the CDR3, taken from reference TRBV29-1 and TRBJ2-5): SAVISQKPSRDICQRGTSLTIQCQVDSQVTMMFWYRQQPGQSLTLIATANQGSEATYESGFVIDKFPISRPNLTFSTLTVSNMSPEDSSIYLCSVGGSGVSETQYFGPGTRLLVL.

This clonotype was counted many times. The CDR3 here is CSATSNYGYTF. CDR3 coding DNA: TGCAGTGCTACTTCTAACTATGGCTACACCTTC. The chain links TRBV20-1 to TRBJ1-2; D is ambiguous. Germline V gene sequence: CDR1 DFQATT, CDR2 SNEGSKA (reference sequence). The CDR3 covers 11 residues. Trimming shortened V by 4 bases and J by 0 bases, and 3 bases separated the two germline ends.

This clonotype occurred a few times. The chain's CDR3 is CASSLGIQGAPGGAQYF. The DNA for the CDR3 is TGCGCCAGCAGCTTGGGGATACAGGGGGCTCCCGGAGGAGCGCAGTACTTC. The genes are TRBV5-1 and TRBJ2-5, with 9 bases identical to TRBD1. V lost 0 bases to trimming and J lost 11 bases; unmatched junction nucleotides: 17. CDR1 SGHRS and CDR2 YFSETQ come from the germline V gene. The CDR3 is 17 residues long.

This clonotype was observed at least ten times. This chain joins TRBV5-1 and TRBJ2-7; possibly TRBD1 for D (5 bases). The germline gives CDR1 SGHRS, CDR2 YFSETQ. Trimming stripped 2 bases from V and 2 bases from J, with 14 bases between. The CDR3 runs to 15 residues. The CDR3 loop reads CASSFQGSMPYEQYF. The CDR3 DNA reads TGCGCCAGCAGCTTTCAGGGCTCAATGCCCTACGAGCAGTACTTC.

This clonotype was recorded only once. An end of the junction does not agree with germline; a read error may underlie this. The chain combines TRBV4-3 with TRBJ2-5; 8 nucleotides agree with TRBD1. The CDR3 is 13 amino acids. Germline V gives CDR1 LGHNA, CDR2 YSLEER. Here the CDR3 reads CASCQDRVKTQYF. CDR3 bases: TGCGCCAGCTGCCAGGACAGGGTAAAGACCCAGTACTTC.

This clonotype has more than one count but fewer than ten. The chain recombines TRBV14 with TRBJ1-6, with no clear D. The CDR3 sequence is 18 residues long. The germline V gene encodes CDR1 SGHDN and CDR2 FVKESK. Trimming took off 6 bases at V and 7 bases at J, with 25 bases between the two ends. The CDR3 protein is CASSPALRGRARNSPLHF. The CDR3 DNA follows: TGTGCCAGCAGTCCGGCCCTACGTGGAAGAGCTCGAAATTCACCCCTCCACTTT. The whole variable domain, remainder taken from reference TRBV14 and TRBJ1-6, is EAGVTQFPSHSVIEKGQTVTLRCDPISGHDNLYWYRRVMGKEIKFLLHFVKESKQDESGMPNNRFLAERTGGTYSTLKVQPAELEDSGVYFCASSPALRGRARNSPLHFGNGTRLTVT.

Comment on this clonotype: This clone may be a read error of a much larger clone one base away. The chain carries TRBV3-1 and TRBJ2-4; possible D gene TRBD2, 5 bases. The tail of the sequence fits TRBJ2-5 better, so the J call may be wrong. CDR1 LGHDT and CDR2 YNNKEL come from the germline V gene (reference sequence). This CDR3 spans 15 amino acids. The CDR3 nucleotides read TGTGCCGGCAGCCAAAACCTAGCTATACAAGAGACCCAGTACTTC. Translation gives CAGSQNLAIQETQYF.

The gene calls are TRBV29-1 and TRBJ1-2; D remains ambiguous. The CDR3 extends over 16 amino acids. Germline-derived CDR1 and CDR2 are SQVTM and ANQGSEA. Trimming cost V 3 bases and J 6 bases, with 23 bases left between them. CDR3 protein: CSVDLIKSDASDGYTF. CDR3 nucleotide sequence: TGCAGCGTTGATCTAATAAAATCAGACGCATCCGATGGCTACACCTTC.

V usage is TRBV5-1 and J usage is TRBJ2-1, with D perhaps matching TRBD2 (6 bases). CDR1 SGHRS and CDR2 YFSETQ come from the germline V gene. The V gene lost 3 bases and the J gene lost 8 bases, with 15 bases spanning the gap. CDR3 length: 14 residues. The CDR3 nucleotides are TGCGCCAGCAGCTCGGGACTGCGGAGCGATGAGCAGTTCTTC. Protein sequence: CASSSGLRSDEQFF.

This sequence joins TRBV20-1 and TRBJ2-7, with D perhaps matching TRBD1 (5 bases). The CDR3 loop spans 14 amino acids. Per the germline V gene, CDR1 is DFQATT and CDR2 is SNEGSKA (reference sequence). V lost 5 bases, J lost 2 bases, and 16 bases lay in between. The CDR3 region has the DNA TGCAGTGCTCCCCCCGAGCAGGGTACCTACGAGCAGTACTTC. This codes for CSAPPEQGTYEQYF.

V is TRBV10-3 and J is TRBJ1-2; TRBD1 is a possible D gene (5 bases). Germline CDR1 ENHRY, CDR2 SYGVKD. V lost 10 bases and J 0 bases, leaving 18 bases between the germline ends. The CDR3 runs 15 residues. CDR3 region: CATRPRTLANYGYTF. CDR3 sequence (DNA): TGTGCCACCCGGCCCCGGACACTAGCTAACTATGGCTACACCTTC.

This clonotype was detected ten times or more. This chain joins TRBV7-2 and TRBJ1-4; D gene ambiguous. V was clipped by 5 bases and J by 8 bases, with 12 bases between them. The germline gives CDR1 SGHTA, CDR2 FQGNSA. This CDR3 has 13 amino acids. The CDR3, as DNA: TGTGCCAGCAGCCGATGGTTCGGAGAAAAACTGTTTTTT. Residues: CASSRWFGEKLFF.

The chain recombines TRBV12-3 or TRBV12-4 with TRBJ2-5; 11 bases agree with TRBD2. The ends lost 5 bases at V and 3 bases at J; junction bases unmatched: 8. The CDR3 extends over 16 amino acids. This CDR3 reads CASSRNLLAGEETQYF. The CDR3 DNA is TGTGCCAGCAGTAGAAATCTACTAGCGGGGGAAGAGACCCAGTACTTC.

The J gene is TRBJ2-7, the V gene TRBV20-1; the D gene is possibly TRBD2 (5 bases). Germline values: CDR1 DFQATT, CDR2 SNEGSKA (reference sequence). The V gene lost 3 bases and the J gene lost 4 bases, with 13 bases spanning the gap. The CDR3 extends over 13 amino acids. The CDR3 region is CSARGSGEYEQYF. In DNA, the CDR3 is TGCAGTGCTAGGGGTTCCGGGGAGTACGAGCAGTACTTC.

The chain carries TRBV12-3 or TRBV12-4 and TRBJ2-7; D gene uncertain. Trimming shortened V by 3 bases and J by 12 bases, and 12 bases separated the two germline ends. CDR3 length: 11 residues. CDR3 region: CASSFGNRRYF. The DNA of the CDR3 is TGTGCCAGCAGTTTTGGGAACCGGCGGTACTTC.

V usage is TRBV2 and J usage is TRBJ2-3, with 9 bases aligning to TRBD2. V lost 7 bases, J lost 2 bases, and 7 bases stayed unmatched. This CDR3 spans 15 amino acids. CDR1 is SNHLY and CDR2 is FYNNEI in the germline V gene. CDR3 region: CASNSGGRYTDTQYF. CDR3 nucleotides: TGTGCCAGCAACAGCGGGGGGCGTTACACAGATACGCAGTATTTT.

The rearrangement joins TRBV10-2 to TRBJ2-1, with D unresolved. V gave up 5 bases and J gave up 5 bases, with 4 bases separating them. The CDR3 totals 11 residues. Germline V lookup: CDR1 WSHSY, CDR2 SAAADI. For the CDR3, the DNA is TGCGCCAGCAGTAAAAACAATGAGCAGTTCTTC. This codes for CASSKNNEQFF.

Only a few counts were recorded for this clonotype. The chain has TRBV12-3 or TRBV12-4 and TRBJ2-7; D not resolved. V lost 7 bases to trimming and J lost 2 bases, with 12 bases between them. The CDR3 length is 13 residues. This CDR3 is CASNFTETYEQYF. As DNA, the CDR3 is TGTGCCAGCAATTTTACGGAAACCTACGAGCAGTACTTC.

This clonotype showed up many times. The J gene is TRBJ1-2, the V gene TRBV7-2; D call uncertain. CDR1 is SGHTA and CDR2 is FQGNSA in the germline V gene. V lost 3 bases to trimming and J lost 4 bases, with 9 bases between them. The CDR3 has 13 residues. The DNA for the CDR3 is TGTGCCAGCAGCTTTCGTCAGCCCTATGGCTACACCTTC. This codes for CASSFRQPYGYTF.

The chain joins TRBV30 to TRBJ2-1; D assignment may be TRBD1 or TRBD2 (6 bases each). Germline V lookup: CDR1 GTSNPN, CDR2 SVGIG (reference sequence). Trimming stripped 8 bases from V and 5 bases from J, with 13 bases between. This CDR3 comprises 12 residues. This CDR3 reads CARGELNNEQFF. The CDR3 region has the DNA TGTGCCAGGGGGGAACTAAACAATGAGCAGTTCTTC.

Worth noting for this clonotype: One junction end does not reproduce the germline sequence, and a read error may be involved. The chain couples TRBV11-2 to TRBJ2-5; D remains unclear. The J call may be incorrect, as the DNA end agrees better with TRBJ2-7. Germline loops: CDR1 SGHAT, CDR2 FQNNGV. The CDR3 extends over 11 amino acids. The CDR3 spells CVSRQSYEQYF. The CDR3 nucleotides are TGTGTCAGCAGGCAGTCATACGAGCAGTACTTC.

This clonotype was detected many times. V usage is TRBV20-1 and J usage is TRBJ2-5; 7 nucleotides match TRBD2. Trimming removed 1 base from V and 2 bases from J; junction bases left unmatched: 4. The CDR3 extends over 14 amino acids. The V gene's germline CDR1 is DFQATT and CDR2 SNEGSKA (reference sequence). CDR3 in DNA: TGCAGTGCTAGAGTCGGGACTAAACAAGAGACCCAGTACTTC. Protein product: CSARVGTKQETQYF.

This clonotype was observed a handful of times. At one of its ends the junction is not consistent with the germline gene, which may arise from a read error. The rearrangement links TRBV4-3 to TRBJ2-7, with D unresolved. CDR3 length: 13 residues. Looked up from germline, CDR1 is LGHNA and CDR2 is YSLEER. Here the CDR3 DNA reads TGCGCCATCAGCCAATCTGGCGTGGCGCAGCAGTACTTC. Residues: CAISQSGVAQQYF.

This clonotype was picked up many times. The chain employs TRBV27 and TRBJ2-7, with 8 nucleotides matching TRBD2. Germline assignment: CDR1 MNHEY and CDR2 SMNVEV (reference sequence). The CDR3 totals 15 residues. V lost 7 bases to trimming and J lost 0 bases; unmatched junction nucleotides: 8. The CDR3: CASTLSGAHSYEQYF. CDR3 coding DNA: TGTGCCAGCACCCTTAGCGGGGCGCACTCCTACGAGCAGTACTTC.